The present T cell receptor beta chain was sequenced within a study of blood T cell repertoires in COVID-19. Across the whole study: PBMCs, B-cell-depleted T cells, or T cells were the source of the cDNA or gDNA that made up the material.

TCRdb keeps only in-frame clones here, not all; method: immunoSEQ multiplex PCR. The table shows around 80,000 clones, with around nine tenths occurring only once. This CDR3 contains 13 residues. V dropped 6 bases and J dropped 6; count of bases not matched to a gene: 6. Germline CDR1 reads WSHSY; CDR2 reads SAAADI. The specimen was peripheral blood. The genes are TRBV10-2 and TRBJ2-3; 7 positions match TRBD2. The source is a man aged 80 or over with active or convalescent COVID-19. The DNA for the CDR3 is TGCGCCAGCAGAGGTCAGGGAGGGGATACGCAGTATTTT. Translation: CASRGQGGDTQYF.